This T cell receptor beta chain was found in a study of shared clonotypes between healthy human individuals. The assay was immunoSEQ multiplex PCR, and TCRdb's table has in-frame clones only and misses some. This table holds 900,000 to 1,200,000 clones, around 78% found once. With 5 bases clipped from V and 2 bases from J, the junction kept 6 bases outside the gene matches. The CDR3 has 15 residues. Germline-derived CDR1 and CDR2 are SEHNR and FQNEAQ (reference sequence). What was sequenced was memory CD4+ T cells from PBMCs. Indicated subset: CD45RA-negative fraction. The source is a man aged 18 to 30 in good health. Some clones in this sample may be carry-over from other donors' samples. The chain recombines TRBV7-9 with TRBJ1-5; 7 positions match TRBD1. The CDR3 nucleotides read TGTGCCAGCAGCGGGCCGGGACAGCGCAATCAGCCCCAGCATTTT. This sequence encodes CASSGPGQRNQPQHF.